This entry is about one T cell receptor beta chain. These data belong to a study of Ad26.COV2.S vaccination and SARS-CoV-2 variants. Regarding treatment: about 20 received Ad26.COV2.S at low or high dose, single or two shots; 5 received placebo; per-sample allocation not given. Sampling happened 63 days after the first vaccine or placebo injection. The ends lost 5 bases at V and 5 bases at J; junction bases unmatched: 20. The CDR3 has 19 amino acids. Looked up from germline, CDR1 is SGHTA and CDR2 is FQGNSA. Sequencing used immunoSEQ multiplex PCR; TCRdb keeps in-frame clones, though not all of them. This sample yields some 450,000 clones, of which around 91% are seen a single time; under 4.5% belongs to the top ten.

This clonotype was obtained from a person aged 18-60 years who received the Ad26.COV2.S COVID-19 vaccine or a placebo. Source: peripheral blood, taken in a trial of Ad26.COV2.S vaccine versus placebo. The chain has TRBV7-2 and TRBJ2-1; the match to TRBD2 covers 8 bases. The CDR3, as DNA: TGTGCCAGCAGCGCCCCGAGCGGGAGCCCCCAGCCTACACACAATGAGCAGTTCTTC. This encodes CASSAPSGSPQPTHNEQFF.